The 14 T cell receptor beta chains below were found in one sample sequenced in a study of Ad26.COV2.S vaccination and SARS-CoV-2 variants. The treatment: roughly 20 received Ad26.COV2.S at low or high dose, single or two shots; about five received placebo; per-sample allocation not given. Sampling was performed 63 days after the first vaccine or placebo injection. Here immunoSEQ multiplex PCR was the method, and the copy in TCRdb shows in-frame clones only, minus some. The sample lists about 350,000 clones, about 89% occurring once. Here the sequenced sample was peripheral blood, taken in a trial of Ad26.COV2.S vaccine versus placebo. These receptors originate from a person between 18 and 65 years old who received the Ad26.COV2.S COVID-19 vaccine or a placebo.

J is TRBJ1-6 and V is TRBV15; TRBD1 might be the D (5 bases). This CDR3 region has 18 residues. V lost 0 bases to trimming and J lost 7 bases, with 19 bases between them. The V gene's germline CDR1 is LNHNV and CDR2 YYDKDF (reference sequence). The CDR3 here is CATSRDIILGQTNSPLHF. DNA of the CDR3: TGTGCCACCAGCAGAGATATCATCTTGGGGCAGACCAATTCACCCCTCCACTTT.

This chain links TRBV5-4 with TRBJ2-5; 7 nucleotides align to TRBD1. The CDR3 is made up of 16 amino acids. Per the germline V gene, CDR1 is SGHNT and CDR2 is YYREEE (reference sequence). The V segment lost 3 bases and the J segment 3 bases; nucleotides outside the gene matches: 11. The CDR3 DNA reads TGTGCCAGCAGCTCCACCTACCGGGACAGCGAAGAGACCCAGTACTTC. The encoded protein is CASSSTYRDSEETQYF.

This clone has a single count. V gene TRBV6-5 combines with J gene TRBJ1-5, with a possible D match to TRBD1 (6 bases). The CDR3 covers 13 residues. The V and J ends lost 7 bases and 5 bases respectively, with 12 bases between them. Germline V lookup: CDR1 MNHEY, CDR2 SVGAGI. CDR3 region: CASKLAGDQPQHF. The CDR3 DNA reads as TGTGCCAGCAAATTGGCAGGGGATCAGCCCCAGCATTTT.

This clone was detected a few times. Other DNA sequences in the sample encode the same CDR3. The V and J genes are TRBV3-1 (or the pseudogene TRBV3-2) and TRBJ1-5, with D perhaps matching TRBD1 (6 bases). Germline V gene data show CDR1 as LGHDT and CDR2 as YNNKEL (reference sequence). Trimming stripped 4 bases from V and 1 base from J, with 11 bases between. CDR3 length: 15 amino acids. CDR3 DNA: TGTGCCAGCAGCCTAGGGGGGGGGAGCAATCAGCCCCAGCATTTT. The encoded protein is CASSLGGGSNQPQHF.

The chain is built from TRBV7-9 and TRBJ1-6; maybe TRBD1 (6 bases). Germline assignment: CDR1 SEHNR and CDR2 FQNEAQ (reference sequence). CDR3 size: 14 residues. V was pared by 5 bases and J by 8 bases, with 13 bases between. The CDR3 reads CASSPPGVDSPLHF. CDR3 DNA: TGTGCCAGCAGCCCCCCAGGGGTCGATTCACCCCTCCACTTT. The full variable domain, in which reference TRBV7-9 and TRBJ1-6 provide the parts outside the CDR3, is DTGVSQNPRHKITKRGQNVTFRCDPISEHNRLYWYRQTLGQGPEFLTYFQNEAQLEKSRLLSDRFSAERPKGSFSTLEIQRTEQGDSAMYLCASSPPGVDSPLHFGNGTRLTVT.

V usage is TRBV4-3 and J usage is TRBJ2-3; TRBD2 is a possible D gene (7 bases). The CDR3 has 16 residues. The V end lost 0 bases, the J end lost 1 base, and 11 bases lay between the germline ends. The germline V gene encodes CDR1 LGHNA and CDR2 YSLEER. Here the CDR3 DNA reads TGCGCCAGCAGCCAAGACACAGGGAGGGGCACAGATACGCAGTATTTT. Translation: CASSQDTGRGTDTQYF.

The CDR3 sequence: CASSIGAGARGTGELFF. DNA of the CDR3: TGTGCCAGCAGCATAGGGGCGGGCGCCCGGGGCACCGGGGAGCTGTTTTTT. The chain recombines TRBV7-6 with TRBJ2-2, with D perhaps TRBD1 or TRBD2 (5 bases each). V lost 5 bases, J lost 4 bases, and 20 bases lay in between. Germline V lookup: CDR1 SGHVS, CDR2 FNYEAQ. This CDR3 spans 17 amino acids.

The V call is TRBV7-2, the J call TRBJ2-5; TRBD2 might be the D (7 bases). The germline gives CDR1 SGHTA, CDR2 FQGNSA. Trimming stripped 5 bases from V and 1 base from J, with 14 bases between. CDR3 length equals 15 residues. The CDR3 DNA follows: TGTGCCAGCAGCCTTGGGGGCGGGGGCCAAGAGACCCAGTACTTC. It codes for CASSLGGGGQETQYF.

The chain uses TRBV18 and TRBJ1-1; D might be TRBD1 (5 bases). The CDR3 spans 13 residues. V shed 3 bases and J shed 3 bases, with 8 bases lying between them. The germline gives CDR1 KGHSH, CDR2 LQKENI. In DNA, the CDR3 is TGTGCCAGCTCACCCCTACAGGACACTGAAGCTTTCTTT. Protein: CASSPLQDTEAFF.

This rearrangement joins TRBV29-1 to TRBJ1-2, with 9 bases fitting TRBD1. Trimming at V came to 5 bases and at J to 8 bases, leaving 15 bases not matched to a gene. CDR1 SQVTM and CDR2 ANQGSEA come from the germline V gene. This CDR3 spans 15 amino acids. In DNA, the CDR3 is TGCAGCGTTACAAAAGGGACAGGGTGGATTCAAGGCTACACCTTC. Its translation: CSVTKGTGWIQGYTF.

The gene calls are TRBV30 and TRBJ1-2; tentatively, D is TRBD1 (6 bases). The CDR3 spans 15 residues. Trimming shortened V by 2 bases and J by 0 bases, and 13 bases separated the two germline ends. CDR1 is GTSNPN and CDR2 is SVGIG in the germline V gene (reference sequence). CDR3 sequence: CAWSKGTLTNYGYTF. CDR3 DNA: TGTGCCTGGAGTAAGGGGACACTAACTAACTATGGCTACACCTTC.

The chain recombines TRBV6-2 or TRBV6-3 with TRBJ2-5; D remains unclear. The CDR3 contains 12 residues. Germline CDR1 reads MNHEY; CDR2 reads SVGEGT. The ends were cut back, 5 bases at V and 6 bases at J, with 10 bases in the middle. The CDR3 DNA is TGTGCCAGCAGTGCCCCTCGTAAGACCCAGTACTTC. The encoded protein is CASSAPRKTQYF.

The gene calls are TRBV5-6 and TRBJ2-5; no firm D call. Deletions cut 1 base from V and 1 base from J, with 8 bases between. CDR3 length: 14 amino acids. Per germline, CDR1 SGHDT and CDR2 YYEEEE. DNA for the CDR3: TGTGCCAGCAGCTTGTCCGGGTTCCAAGAGACCCAGTACTTC. Its protein is CASSLSGFQETQYF.

The rearrangement links TRBV28 to TRBJ2-7; 10 nucleotides agree with TRBD1. This CDR3 spans 15 amino acids. Germline loops: CDR1 MDHEN, CDR2 SYDVKM. The junction had 8 bases not matched to a gene; V was cut back by 6 bases and J by 3 bases. The CDR3 DNA reads as TGTGCCAGCAGCCCCGTCGGGACAGGGGACTACGAGCAGTACTTC. Translation: CASSPVGTGDYEQYF.